A selection of T cell receptor beta chains follows, all from one sample in a study of patients and donors after allogeneic stem cell transplantation. TCRdb re-called the RT-PCR reads with MiXCR, one entry per CDR3 protein. Altogether roughly 880,000 distinct CDR3 sequences are present, more than 15% being singletons, with the ten largest covering roughly 6%. Sequenced: blood, either unsorted or a sorted T cell fraction (not recorded which). These TCRs come from a human donor who was either an allogeneic HSCT recipient or a stem cell or donor lymphocyte infusion donor (not recorded which). It is not recorded whose cells these are; they may come from a transplant donor. Both conserved end residues are part of each CDR3. Each record gives: V gene, J gene, CDR3 protein.

V: TRBV4-2
J: TRBJ2-7
CDR3: CASSQDLSGGGLGYPYEQYF

V: TRBV12-3/TRBV12-4
J: TRBJ2-5
CDR3: CASSLVSPGQGRQETQYF

V: TRBV12-3/TRBV12-4
J: TRBJ2-7
CDR3: CASTLGVGQGGYEQYF

V: TRBV20-1
J: TRBJ2-5
CDR3: CSVPLRIQETQYF

V: TRBV7-2
J: TRBJ1-6
CDR3: CASSPDRGLFSPLHF

V: TRBV27
J: TRBJ2-7
CDR3: CASSLLGGGGYEQYF

V: TRBV3-1
J: TRBJ1-5
CDR3: CASSHGTGVRQPQHF

V: TRBV6-2/TRBV6-3
J: TRBJ1-5
CDR3: CASRGVGERLRRPQHF

V: TRBV5-6
J: TRBJ2-7
CDR3: CASSFVTEQYF

V: TRBV7-2
J: TRBJ2-7
CDR3: CASSLGHYYEQYF

V: TRBV9
J: TRBJ2-1
CDR3: CASSPGPKDNEQFF

V: TRBV12-3/TRBV12-4
J: TRBJ1-6
CDR3: CASSFNSDNSPLHF

V: TRBV3-1
J: TRBJ2-1
CDR3: CASSRRGAAGDEQFF

V: TRBV4-1
J: TRBJ2-3
CDR3: CASSQVRAPYTQYF

V: TRBV5-1
J: TRBJ1-2
CDR3: CASSSSVSNYGYTF

V: TRBV3-1
J: TRBJ2-1
CDR3: CASSQGAGEGNEQFF

V: TRBV27
J: TRBJ1-6
CDR3: CASSSGFGPLHF

V: TRBV12-3/TRBV12-4
J: TRBJ2-3
CDR3: CASTLGPSLGTDTQYF

V: TRBV20-1
J: TRBJ2-1
CDR3: CSARWNEQFF

V: TRBV13
J: TRBJ1-3
CDR3: CASSFRGRAFGNTIYF

V: TRBV25-1
J: TRBJ2-3
CDR3: CASSVVFPTDTQYF

V: TRBV28
J: TRBJ1-2
CDR3: CASSASGTGYGYTF

V: TRBV5-1
J: TRBJ2-2
CDR3: CASSSRTSAYTGELFF

V: TRBV28
J: TRBJ2-7
CDR3: CASSEPSGTSPYEQYF

V: TRBV4-1
J: TRBJ2-1
CDR3: CASSQERGVHSYNEQFF

V: TRBV24-1
J: TRBJ2-1
CDR3: CATSDYLQGEQFF

V: TRBV12-3/TRBV12-4
J: TRBJ1-2
CDR3: CASSLVRDTVF

V: TRBV12-3/TRBV12-4
J: TRBJ2-3
CDR3: CASSHGTVTDTQYF

V: TRBV9
J: TRBJ2-2
CDR3: CASSGQTNTGELFF

V: TRBV9
J: TRBJ1-1
CDR3: CASSVEAAMNTEAFF

V: TRBV4-3
J: TRBJ2-1
CDR3: CASSQFSGEYNEQFF

V: TRBV9
J: TRBJ2-5
CDR3: CASSVSTSVAQETQYF

V: TRBV6-4
J: TRBJ2-3
CDR3: CASSTDRGKGDTQYF

V: TRBV7-2
J: TRBJ2-2
CDR3: CASSLMNGVFF

V: TRBV29-1
J: TRBJ2-7
CDR3: CSVVHLNNYEQYF

V: TRBV4-1
J: TRBJ1-5
CDR3: CASSQEPGTGRNQPQHF

V: TRBV7-9
J: TRBJ1-1
CDR3: CASSLVQDYPNTEAFF

V: TRBV5-1
J: TRBJ2-1
CDR3: CASSPTALATYNEQFF

V: TRBV5-1
J: TRBJ2-7
CDR3: CASSTAGGSYEQYF

V: TRBV10-3
J: TRBJ2-1
CDR3: CAISETTGKTKQFF

V: TRBV21-1
J: TRBJ1-1
CDR3: CASSKGVRVVVNTEAFF